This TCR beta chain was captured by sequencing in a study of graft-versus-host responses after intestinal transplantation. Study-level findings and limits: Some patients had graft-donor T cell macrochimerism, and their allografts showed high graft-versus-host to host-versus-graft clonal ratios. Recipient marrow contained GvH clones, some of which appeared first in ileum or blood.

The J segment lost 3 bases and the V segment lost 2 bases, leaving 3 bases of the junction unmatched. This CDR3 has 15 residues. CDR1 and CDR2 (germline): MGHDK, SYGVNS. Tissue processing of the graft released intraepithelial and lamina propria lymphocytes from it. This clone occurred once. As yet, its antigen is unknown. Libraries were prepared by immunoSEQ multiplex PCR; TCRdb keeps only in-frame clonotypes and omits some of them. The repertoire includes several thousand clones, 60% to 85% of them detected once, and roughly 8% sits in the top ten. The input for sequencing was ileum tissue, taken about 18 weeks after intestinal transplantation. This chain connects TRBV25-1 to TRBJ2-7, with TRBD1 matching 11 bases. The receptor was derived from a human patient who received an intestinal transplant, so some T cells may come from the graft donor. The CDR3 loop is CASSEAGTGGYEQYF. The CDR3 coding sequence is TGTGCCAGCAGTGAAGCCGGGACAGGGGGCTACGAGCAGTACTTC.